This is a list of T cell receptor beta chains from one sample in a study of shared clonotypes between healthy human individuals. The data were produced by immunoSEQ multiplex PCR, yet TCRdb's version contains in-frame clones alone and is incomplete. The sample has about 2 million clones, approximately 94% seen once. Sequenced material: naive CD8+ T cells sorted from blood. The origin of the receptors is a young man in good health. Each CDR3 is given with its conserved first and last residue. Fields, in order: D gene, J gene, clone size, V gene, CDR3 DNA, CDR3 protein. D genes are given only for firm matches. A row's size may be missing; if present it is once, few, many or a size class.

. | TRBJ2-2 | . | TRBV30 | TGTGCCTGGAGTGTAAAGAGGGCCGGGACCGGGGAGCTGTTTTTT | CAWSVKRAGTGELFF
. | TRBJ1-3 | . | TRBV6-1 | TGTGCCAGCAAAGGAATGGAAAACACCATATATTTT | CASKGMENTIYF
. | TRBJ2-2 | . | TRBV2 | TGTGCCAGCAATGATCCGGATACAAACACCGGGGAGCTGTTTTTT | CASNDPDTNTGELFF
TRBD2 | TRBJ2-7 | . | TRBV5-6 | TGTGCCAGCAGCCCCGGGACTAGCGGGACCTACGAGCAGTACTTC | CASSPGTSGTYEQYF
TRBD1 | TRBJ2-3 | . | TRBV7-8 | TGTGCCAGCAGCGGGACAGGGAATACAGATACGCAGTATTTT | CASSGTGNTDTQYF
TRBD2 | TRBJ2-7 | . | TRBV4-1 | TGCGCCAGCAGCCAAGTCTCAGGGACTAGCGCCCACGAGCAGTACTTC | CASSQVSGTSAHEQYF
. | TRBJ2-7 | . | TRBV27 | TGTGCCAGCAGTCCGGGACTGTTAGCTTACGAGCAGTACTTC | CASSPGLLAYEQYF
. | TRBJ2-5 | . | TRBV9 | TGTGCCAGCAGCGTATGGGCAGGTGAAGAGACCCAGTACTTC | CASSVWAGEETQYF
. | TRBJ2-7 | . | TRBV29-1 | TGCAGCGTTGGACCGACCGGGGCCTACGAGCAGTACTTC | CSVGPTGAYEQYF
TRBD1 | TRBJ2-7 | . | TRBV28 | TGTGCCAGCGGGGAGACAGGGGCCTACGAGCAGTACTTC | CASGETGAYEQYF
. | TRBJ2-7 | few | TRBV13 | TGTGCCAGCAGCTTAGGCTCCTACGAGCAGTACTTC | CASSLGSYEQYF
. | TRBJ1-5 | . | TRBV2 | TGTGCCAGCAGAATGGGCAATCAGCCCCAGCATTTT | CASRMGNQPQHF
. | TRBJ1-6 | . | TRBV27 | TGTGCCAGCAGTTTATCCGTTAATTCACCCCTCCACTTT | CASSLSVNSPLHF
. | TRBJ1-2 | . | TRBV2 | TGTGCCAGCAGTGAAACACACTATGGCTACACCTTC | CASSETHYGYTF
. | TRBJ1-2 | . | TRBV27 | TGTGCCAGCAGTACATTCGGAGCTAACTATGGCTACACCTTC | CASSTFGANYGYTF